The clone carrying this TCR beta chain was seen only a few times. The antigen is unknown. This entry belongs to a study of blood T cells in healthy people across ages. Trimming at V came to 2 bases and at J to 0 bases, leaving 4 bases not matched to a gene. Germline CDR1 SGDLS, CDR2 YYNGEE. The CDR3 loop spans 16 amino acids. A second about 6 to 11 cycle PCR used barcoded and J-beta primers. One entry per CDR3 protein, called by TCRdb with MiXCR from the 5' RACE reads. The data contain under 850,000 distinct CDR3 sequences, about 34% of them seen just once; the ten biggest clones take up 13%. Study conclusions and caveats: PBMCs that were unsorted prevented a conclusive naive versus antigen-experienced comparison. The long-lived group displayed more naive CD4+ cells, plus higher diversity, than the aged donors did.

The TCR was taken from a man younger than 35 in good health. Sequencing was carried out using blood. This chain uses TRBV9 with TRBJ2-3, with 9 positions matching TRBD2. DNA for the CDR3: TGTGCCAGCAGCGTCCTAGCGGGGAGAAGCACAGATACGCAGTATTTT. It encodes CASSVLAGRSTDTQYF.